The next 31 T cell receptor beta chains were all read from a single sample in a study of T cell repertoires in cytomegalovirus infection. TCRdb recomputed calls from the reads with MiXCR, one row per CDR3 protein. The sample shows about 230,000 distinct CDR3 sequences, 22% of them seen only once. Sequencing was carried out using CD8+ T cells from PBMCs. All receptors derive from a human donor in good health (CMV status not recorded). Some clones in this sample may be carry-over from other donors' samples.

This clonotype was observed many times. J is TRBJ1-2 and V is TRBV7-9; tentative D call: TRBD1 (6 bases). The germline V and J ends were trimmed by 5 bases and 4 bases, with 20 bases remaining between them. The CDR3 is made up of 16 amino acids. Germline assignment: CDR1 SEHNR and CDR2 FQNEAQ (reference sequence). The CDR3 protein is CASSNVGAFYLYGYTF. The CDR3, as DNA: TGTGCCAGCAGCAACGTGGGGGCCTTTTATCTCTATGGCTACACCTTC.

The chain links TRBV5-4 to TRBJ2-7, with D maybe TRBD1 (6 bases). CDR3 length: 13 residues. The V gene's germline CDR1 is SGHNT and CDR2 YYREEE (reference sequence). The V and J ends lost 4 bases and 3 bases respectively, with 11 bases between them. The CDR3 loop reads CASSKRTDYEQYF. The CDR3 nucleotides are TGTGCCAGCAGCAAACGGACAGACTACGAGCAGTACTTC.

The rearrangement links TRBV11-2 to TRBJ2-1; D tentatively fits TRBD1 or TRBD2 (5 bases each). CDR1 SGHAT and CDR2 FQNNGV come from the germline V gene. Trimming removed 5 bases at V and 5 bases at J, with 16 bases between. The CDR3 totals 15 residues. The CDR3 spells CASSLLRGRNNEQFF. The CDR3 DNA reads TGTGCCAGCAGCCTTCTCCGGGGACGAAACAATGAGCAGTTCTTC.

The V call is TRBV2, the J call TRBJ1-2, with a weak D call TRBD1 (6 bases). The CDR3 spans 12 residues. Germline V lookup: CDR1 SNHLY, CDR2 FYNNEI. The V end was cut by 9 bases, the J end by 7 bases, with 15 bases between. The CDR3 region has the DNA TGTGCCAGATTCACGGGGGGCTCTGGCTACACCTTC. Its protein product is CARFTGGSGYTF.

This clonotype was counted ten times or more. V gene TRBV2 combines with J gene TRBJ2-5; D gene uncertain. Trimming took 6 bases from V and 5 from J, leaving 22 bases between them. The CDR3 consists of 16 residues. Germline V gene lookup returns CDR1 SNHLY and CDR2 FYNNEI. CDR3 coding DNA: TGTGCCAGCAGCGACCCCACCCGGCAGGCTAGGGAGACCCAGTACTTC. The encoded protein is CASSDPTRQARETQYF.

The V call is TRBV12-3 or TRBV12-4, the J call TRBJ2-1; D might be TRBD2 (5 bases). The V and J ends lost 7 bases and 5 bases respectively, with 15 bases between them. This CDR3 has 14 residues. Here the CDR3 reads CASTPWSGNNEQFF. The DNA of the CDR3 is TGTGCCAGCACCCCATGGAGCGGTAACAATGAGCAGTTCTTC.

This clonotype was seen at least ten times. The CDR3 DNA reads TGTGCCAGCAGCCTAGAAGGGACAGGGGATGGCTACACCTTC. Amino acid sequence: CASSLEGTGDGYTF. The genes are TRBV7-2 and TRBJ1-2; 10 nucleotides agree with TRBD1. There are 14 residues in the CDR3. Per germline, CDR1 SGHTA and CDR2 FQGNSA. Trimming took 5 bases from V and 6 from J; bases not matched to a gene: 6.

This clonotype showed up many times. The chain links TRBV7-2 to TRBJ2-7; 8 nucleotides line up with TRBD1. J was trimmed by 1 base and V by 1 base; bases with no gene match: 6. The germline V gene encodes CDR1 SGHTA and CDR2 FQGNSA. The CDR3 has 16 amino acids. The CDR3 sequence: CASSLGTGTNSYEQYF. The CDR3 bases are TGTGCCAGCAGCTTAGGGACAGGGACGAATTCCTACGAGCAGTACTTC.

This chain uses TRBV28 with TRBJ2-5; the D is unclear. V lost 5 bases and J lost 5, with 15 bases in between. The CDR3 is 14 amino acids. Per the germline V gene, CDR1 is MDHEN and CDR2 is SYDVKM. The CDR3 sequence: CASSPPRIGETQYF. The CDR3, as DNA: TGTGCCAGCAGTCCTCCCCGTATAGGCGAGACCCAGTACTTC.

This rearrangement joins TRBV28 to TRBJ1-5; no firm D call. Germline V lookup: CDR1 MDHEN, CDR2 SYDVKM. This CDR3 spans 17 amino acids. V shed 2 bases and J shed 5 bases, with 19 bases lying between them. The CDR3 region is CASSLPAGWAEDQPQHF. The CDR3, as DNA: TGTGCCAGCAGTTTACCGGCCGGGTGGGCAGAGGATCAGCCCCAGCATTTT.

This clonotype showed up many times. V gene TRBV28 combines with J gene TRBJ2-3; maybe TRBD2 (7 bases). The length of the CDR3 is 21 residues. V shed 5 bases and J shed 4 bases, with 34 bases lying between them. Germline CDR1 and CDR2: MDHEN and SYDVKM. The CDR3 loop reads CASSPTSLSGATSETPDTQYF. CDR3 in DNA: TGTGCCAGCAGTCCTACTTCCCTCTCGGGGGCAACTAGCGAGACGCCAGATACGCAGTATTTT. Together with reference TRBV28 and TRBJ2-3, the CDR3 gives the full variable domain: DVKVTQSSRYLVKRTGEKVFLECVQDMDHENMFWYRQDPGLGLRLIYFSYDVKMKEKGDIPEGYSVSREKKERFSLILESASTNQTSMYLCASSPTSLSGATSETPDTQYFGPGTRLTVL.

This clonotype was counted at least ten times. This chain connects TRBV5-4 to TRBJ1-1; a weak D match, TRBD1 (5 bases). The CDR3 consists of 14 residues. Per the germline V gene, CDR1 is SGHNT and CDR2 is YYREEE (reference sequence). Deletions cut 2 bases from V and 1 base from J, with 9 bases between. CDR3 sequence (DNA): TGTGCCAGCAGCTTCTGGGGCGGGAACACTGAAGCTTTCTTT. It specifies CASSFWGGNTEAFF.

This clonotype was detected a few times. CDR3 amino acids: CASSLVSGGQETQYF. In DNA, the CDR3 is TGTGCCAGCAGCTTAGTTAGCGGGGGTCAAGAGACCCAGTACTTC. This rearrangement joins TRBV7-9 to TRBJ2-5; 9 bases fit TRBD2. Trimming took 1 base from V and 2 from J; bases not matched to a gene: 2. The CDR3 extends over 15 amino acids. Germline V gene lookup returns CDR1 SEHNR and CDR2 FQNEAQ (reference sequence).

This clonotype occurred a few times. The V call is TRBV7-9, the J call TRBJ1-5, with 8 bases aligning to TRBD1. V was clipped by 2 bases and J by 4 bases; unmatched bases: 1. There are 14 residues in the CDR3. Germline V lookup: CDR1 SEHNR, CDR2 FQNEAQ (reference sequence). CDR3 in amino acids: CASSLQGANQPQHF. The CDR3 DNA reads as TGTGCCAGCAGCTTACAGGGGGCGAATCAGCCCCAGCATTTT.

This sequence joins TRBV9 and TRBJ2-2; tentatively, D is TRBD2 (6 bases). The CDR3 loop spans 15 amino acids. Trimming stripped 3 bases from V and 0 bases from J, with 9 bases between. CDR1 and CDR2 (germline): SGDLS, YYNGEE. CDR3 loop: CASSGGTPNTGELFF. DNA of the CDR3: TGTGCCAGCAGCGGCGGGACCCCGAACACCGGGGAGCTGTTTTTT. The variable domain in full, completed from reference TRBV9 and TRBJ2-2, reads DSGVTQTPKHLITATGQRVTLRCSPRSGDLSVYWYQQSLDQGLQFLIQYYNGEERAKGNILERFSAQQFPDLHSELNLSSLELGDSALYFCASSGGTPNTGELFFGEGSRLTVL.

This clonotype was seen only a few times. V and J are TRBV15 and TRBJ2-5; 14 bases map to TRBD2. Germline CDR1 reads LNHNV; CDR2 reads YYDKDF (reference sequence). This CDR3 has 18 amino acids. J gave up 4 bases and V 2 bases, and 9 bases lay outside the gene matches. The CDR3 protein is CATSRQTSGGASGETQYF. The CDR3 DNA is TGTGCCACCAGCAGACAGACTAGCGGGGGGGCCTCAGGAGAGACCCAGTACTTC.

The V gene is TRBV3-1, the J gene TRBJ2-3, with TRBD2 matching 12 bases. V shed 3 bases, J shed 0 bases, and the junction held 4 bases outside the gene matches. Germline CDR1 LGHDT, CDR2 YNNKEL (reference sequence). The CDR3 is 17 residues long. CDR3 sequence (DNA): TGTGCCAGCAGCCATCTAGCGGGGGGGCTCAGCACAGATACGCAGTATTTT. It encodes CASSHLAGGLSTDTQYF.

The J gene is TRBJ2-2, the V gene TRBV20-1; 12 bases match TRBD1. CDR1 is DFQATT and CDR2 is SNEGSKA in the germline V gene (reference sequence). The CDR3 has 16 amino acids. V lost 1 base and J lost 1; bases outside the gene matches: 1. CDR3: CSARGDRGLNTGELFF. The CDR3 DNA reads TGCAGTGCTAGAGGGGACAGGGGGCTGAACACCGGGGAGCTGTTTTTT.

This clonotype came up a few times. V is TRBV3-1 and J is TRBJ2-1; possibly TRBD2 for D (6 bases). The CDR3 is made up of 14 amino acids. Germline-derived CDR1 and CDR2 are LGHDT and YNNKEL (reference sequence). V lost 1 base, J lost 3 bases, and 7 bases lay in between. The CDR3 sequence is CASSQGGVYNEQFF. CDR3 nucleotides: TGTGCCAGCAGCCAAGGGGGGGTCTACAATGAGCAGTTCTTC.

This clonotype was detected a few times. This sequence joins TRBV19 and TRBJ2-2, with D uncertain. CDR3 length equals 16 residues. Deletions cut 0 bases from V and 7 bases from J, with 15 bases between. Germline CDR1 is LNHDA and CDR2 is SQIVND (reference sequence). CDR3: CASSIEAFNTVGELFF. CDR3 DNA sequence: TGTGCCAGTAGTATAGAGGCATTTAACACCGTCGGGGAGCTGTTTTTT. The full variable domain, in which reference TRBV19 and TRBJ2-2 provide the parts outside the CDR3, is DGGITQSPKYLFRKEGQNVTLSCEQNLNHDAMYWYRQDPGQGLRLIYYSQIVNDFQKGDIAEGYSVSREKKESFPLTVTSAQKNPTAFYLCASSIEAFNTVGELFFGEGSRLTVL.

The genes are TRBV7-9 and TRBJ2-1; D is possibly TRBD1 (5 bases). In germline, CDR1 is SEHNR, CDR2 FQNEAQ (reference sequence). The CDR3 extends over 12 amino acids. Deletions cut 4 bases from V and 8 bases from J, with 9 bases between. The CDR3 coding sequence is TGTGCCAGCAGCTCACAGGCTGATGAGCAGTTCTTC. Amino acid sequence: CASSSQADEQFF.

This clonotype was seen at least ten times. This rearrangement joins TRBV25-1 to TRBJ2-7, with D possibly being TRBD2 (6 bases). The germline V and J ends were trimmed by 7 bases and 0 bases, with 13 bases remaining between them. The germline CDR1 and CDR2 sequences are MGHDK and SYGVNS. The length of the CDR3 is 14 residues. The CDR3 loop reads CASTKAGGSYEQYF. CDR3 nucleotide sequence: TGTGCCAGCACCAAAGCCGGGGGCTCCTACGAGCAGTACTTC.

This clonotype was seen at least ten times. V gene TRBV7-8 combines with J gene TRBJ1-3; tentative D call: TRBD1 (6 bases). V lost 4 bases, J lost 0 bases, and 13 bases lay in between. This CDR3 contains 16 residues. CDR1 SGHVS and CDR2 FQNEAQ come from the germline V gene. The CDR3 DNA sequence: TGTGCCAGCAGCTCGGACAGCGCTTTCTCTGGAAACACCATATATTTT. Residues: CASSSDSAFSGNTIYF.

This clonotype came up a few times. The rearrangement joins TRBV29-1 to TRBJ1-2; TRBD1 might be the D (5 bases). The CDR3 loop spans 15 amino acids. The germline V and J ends were trimmed by 0 bases and 4 bases, with 15 bases remaining between them. Germline V gives CDR1 SQVTM, CDR2 ANQGSEA. CDR3 loop: CSVEDGETALYGYTF. DNA of the CDR3: TGCAGCGTTGAAGACGGAGAGACAGCCCTCTATGGCTACACCTTC.

Ten or more counts support this clonotype. The rearrangement joins TRBV28 to TRBJ1-5; the D is unclear. Trimming shortened V by 8 bases and J by 4 bases, and 15 bases separated the two germline ends. CDR1 is MDHEN, CDR2 SYDVKM, per germline. The length of the CDR3 is 14 residues. The DNA for the CDR3 is TGTGCCAGCCGATTCGGGGTTAAGAATCAGCCCCAGCATTTT. Translation: CASRFGVKNQPQHF. Full variable domain (outside the CDR3, taken from reference TRBV28 and TRBJ1-5): DVKVTQSSRYLVKRTGEKVFLECVQDMDHENMFWYRQDPGLGLRLIYFSYDVKMKEKGDIPEGYSVSREKKERFSLILESASTNQTSMYLCASRFGVKNQPQHFGDGTRLSIL.

The chain combines TRBV7-8 with TRBJ2-5; TRBD2 matches 7 bases. The germline V gene encodes CDR1 SGHVS and CDR2 FQNEAQ. V was clipped by 5 bases and J by 4 bases; unmatched bases: 7. This CDR3 comprises 14 residues. CDR3 sequence reads: CASSPVWGGETQYF. In nucleotides, the CDR3 is TGTGCCAGCAGCCCCGTGTGGGGGGGAGAGACCCAGTACTTC.

The V and J genes are TRBV28 and TRBJ2-1; the D is unclear. V shed 3 bases and J shed 3 bases, with 15 bases lying between them. Germline V CDR1 and CDR2: MDHEN, SYDVKM. This CDR3 spans 16 amino acids. CDR3 protein: CASSFRLQSGYNEQFF. The CDR3 nucleotides read TGTGCCAGCAGTTTCCGACTCCAAAGTGGCTACAATGAGCAGTTCTTC.

The V and J genes are TRBV28 and TRBJ2-3, with a tentative D call TRBD1 (5 bases). Deletions cut 5 bases from V and 0 bases from J, with 15 bases between. The V gene's germline CDR1 is MDHEN and CDR2 SYDVKM. The length of the CDR3 is 16 residues. CDR3 region: CASSLGRQTSTDTQYF. CDR3 coding DNA: TGTGCCAGCAGTCTAGGCCGACAGACTAGCACAGATACGCAGTATTTT.

The genes are TRBV5-4 and TRBJ2-7; 9 positions match TRBD1. The CDR3 has 15 residues. The V gene's germline CDR1 is SGHNT and CDR2 YYREEE (reference sequence). The ends lost 5 bases at V and 1 base at J; junction bases unmatched: 7. The CDR3 DNA reads TGTGCCAGCAGTTTGCACGGGACAGGGTCCTACGAGCAGTACTTC. Translated, it gives CASSLHGTGSYEQYF.

The J gene is TRBJ2-1, the V gene TRBV19; D uncertain. The CDR3 has 14 residues. Germline loops: CDR1 LNHDA, CDR2 SQIVND (reference sequence). Trimming took off 1 base at V and 5 bases at J, with 9 bases between the two ends. The CDR3 reads CASSIVGQHNEQFF. The CDR3 DNA reads TGTGCCAGTAGTATAGTTGGGCAGCACAATGAGCAGTTCTTC. The variable domain in full, with the rest retrieved from reference TRBV19 and TRBJ2-1, is DGGITQSPKYLFRKEGQNVTLSCEQNLNHDAMYWYRQDPGQGLRLIYYSQIVNDFQKGDIAEGYSVSREKKESFPLTVTSAQKNPTAFYLCASSIVGQHNEQFFGPGTRLTVL.

This clonotype showed up just a few times. The chain links TRBV7-9 to TRBJ2-3; D is perhaps TRBD2 (7 bases). The CDR3 contains 11 residues. Trimming removed 4 bases from V and 12 bases from J, with 11 bases in between. In germline, CDR1 is SEHNR, CDR2 FQNEAQ (reference sequence). The CDR3: CASSSGGHQYF. CDR3 DNA: TGTGCCAGCAGCTCCGGGGGGCATCAGTATTTT.